Detailed here is one T cell receptor (beta chain). Its target is unknown. Germline CDR1 reads MNHEY; CDR2 reads SVGAGI. V shed 5 bases and J shed 2 bases, with 7 bases lying between them. The CDR3 totals 13 residues. The libraries were made with immunoSEQ version 4 in survey mode. Here immunoSEQ multiplex PCR was the method, and the copy in TCRdb shows in-frame clones only, minus some. The sample has tens of thousands of clones, roughly 74% seen once. These data are taken from a study of persistence of HIV-infected CD4 T cells. The stimulus was an HIV-1 Gag 15-mer peptide pool, 0.8 to 1 ug/peptide/mL. CD40L-negative CD69-negative CD45RO-high memory CD4+ T cells were sorted as populations depleted of antigen-responding cells. Adults with HIV-1 started suppressive ART while chronically infected.

The sequence was obtained from an adult man with HIV who was CMV-seropositive. Material: CD4+ T cells sorted from PBMCs after roughly 19-hour stimulation, obtained from a patient who received antiretroviral therapy. The gene calls are TRBV6-5 and TRBJ1-5; no clear D gene. CDR3 sequence: CASSRTGNQPQHF. In DNA form, the CDR3 reads TGTGCCAGCAGTAGAACAGGCAATCAGCCCCAGCATTTT.